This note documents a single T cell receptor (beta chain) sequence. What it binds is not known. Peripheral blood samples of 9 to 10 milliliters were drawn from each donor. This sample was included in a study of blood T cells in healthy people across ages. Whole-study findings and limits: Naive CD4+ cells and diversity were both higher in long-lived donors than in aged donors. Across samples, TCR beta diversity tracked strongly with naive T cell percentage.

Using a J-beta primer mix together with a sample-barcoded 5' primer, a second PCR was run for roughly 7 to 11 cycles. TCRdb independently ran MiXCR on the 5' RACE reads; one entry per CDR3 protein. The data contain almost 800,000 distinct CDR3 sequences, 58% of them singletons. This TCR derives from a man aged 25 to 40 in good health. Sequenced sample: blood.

The chain's CDR3 is CSASETSGKFNEQFF. The CDR3 DNA sequence: TGCAGTGCTAGCGAGACTAGCGGGAAATTCAATGAGCAGTTCTTC. The rearrangement links TRBV20-1 to TRBJ2-1; 11 bases line up with TRBD2. The CDR3 loop spans 15 amino acids. V shed 3 bases and J 6 bases; nucleotides not matched to a gene: 7. The germline V gene has CDR1 DFQATT and CDR2 SNEGSKA (reference sequence).